This T cell receptor beta chain was identified during a study of T-cell memory formation after mild COVID-19. Points from the study as a whole: Confirmation was lacking for SARS-CoV-2 specificity of second-wave clones that peaked on day 37. Memory sampled before infection contained some responding clones, suggesting cross-reactive memory joined. Later expanders leaned CD4+, whereas day 15 to 85 contracting clones were balanced CD4/CD8.

Worth noting for this clonotype: Its antigen is not identified.

One entry per CDR3 protein results from TCRdb running MiXCR on the 5' RACE reads. The sample records just over 400,000 distinct CDR3 sequences, 23% being singletons. Germline V gene sequence: CDR1 MNHEY, CDR2 SMNVEV (reference sequence). V lost 3 bases, J lost 4 bases, and 12 bases lay in between. This CDR3 has 14 residues. The genes are TRBV27 and TRBJ1-2; weak D call: TRBD1 (6 bases). The clonotype was recovered from an adult woman who had mild COVID-19 (a few samples of this study predate the infection). Cell type and time point are not known. Sequences were obtained from PBMCs or a T cell subset sorted from them (not recorded which). CDR3: CASSFRDTAYGYTF. The DNA of the CDR3 is TGTGCCAGCAGTTTCCGGGACACGGCCTATGGCTACACCTTC.